The clone carrying this TCR beta chain came up a few times. As yet, its antigen is unknown. This sample is part of a study of a mutant IDH1 vaccine in newly diagnosed glioma. On the study more broadly: Earlier treatment was radiotherapy, temozolomide, or both, with most getting both.

Trimming removed 5 bases from V and 1 base from J, with 8 bases in between. CDR1 and CDR2 (germline): SGHTA, FQGNSA. The CDR3 is 13 residues long. This sample's time point: week 11, during vaccination. Each dose of the vaccine consisted of 300 ug of mutant IDH1 20-mer peptide, with topical imiquimod. Clones were read by immunoSEQ multiplex PCR, and TCRdb kept only the in-frame ones, dropping some. Of 20,000 to 30,000 clones in the sample, 70% to 85% were seen once. The clonotype comes from a man aged 40-49 years with glioma. The chain has TRBV7-2 and TRBJ1-1, with a weak D call TRBD1 (6 bases). The input for sequencing was PBMCs, taken from a glioma patient whose treatment included an IDH1 peptide vaccine. CDR3 DNA sequence: TGTGCCAGCAGCGCACAGGGGAACACTGAAGCTTTCTTT. Translating it yields CASSAQGNTEAFF.